Listed below are T cell receptor beta chains from one sample, sequenced in a study of identical twins. In TCRdb, the 5' RACE reads were re-called with MiXCR into one record per CDR3 protein. The table includes fewer than 250,000 distinct CDR3 sequences, approximately 7.8% detected once. These data also featured in a second study, about yellow fever vaccine responses in identical twins.

Source material: CD8+ T cells sorted from blood. The source of these receptors is a woman in her late teens or twenties in good health. The conserved cysteine and the conserved F or W are not part of the CDR3 here.

j_gene	v_gene	CDR3aa
TRBJ2-3	TRBV2	ASNRENAGGTDTQY
TRBJ1-2	TRBV5-5	ASSLTTAVSYYGYT
TRBJ2-2	TRBV7-9	ASSSGGGELF
TRBJ2-5	TRBV7-8	ASTGQGVQTQY
TRBJ2-7	TRBV7-3	ASSLTGGSGSGDEQY
TRBJ2-7	TRBV7-9	ASSLIGLGPYEQY
TRBJ1-1	TRBV25-1	ARDTGVDTEAF
TRBJ2-3	TRBV20-1	SASMPYREDGTDTQY
TRBJ2-3	TRBV7-8	ASSFSRNRDRDRGADTQY
TRBJ2-2	TRBV12-3/TRBV12-4	ASSLHNSDTGELF
TRBJ2-3	TRBV6-1	ASRDRLGGTDTQY
TRBJ1-2	TRBV6-1	ASTAGATTGDYGYT
TRBJ2-2	TRBV5-1	ASSPTGSYTGELF
TRBJ2-3	TRBV2	ASRTTSGGDSDTQY
TRBJ1-5	TRBV20-1	SALLGTGGYQPQH
TRBJ1-5	TRBV7-9	ASSLGDSQPQH
TRBJ2-7	TRBV15	ATSRHTAGEQY
TRBJ2-1	TRBV3-1	ASSQVRASRSNEQF
TRBJ2-1	TRBV28	ASSLGTGNNEQF
TRBJ2-7	TRBV10-2	ASSDPAEPSYEQY